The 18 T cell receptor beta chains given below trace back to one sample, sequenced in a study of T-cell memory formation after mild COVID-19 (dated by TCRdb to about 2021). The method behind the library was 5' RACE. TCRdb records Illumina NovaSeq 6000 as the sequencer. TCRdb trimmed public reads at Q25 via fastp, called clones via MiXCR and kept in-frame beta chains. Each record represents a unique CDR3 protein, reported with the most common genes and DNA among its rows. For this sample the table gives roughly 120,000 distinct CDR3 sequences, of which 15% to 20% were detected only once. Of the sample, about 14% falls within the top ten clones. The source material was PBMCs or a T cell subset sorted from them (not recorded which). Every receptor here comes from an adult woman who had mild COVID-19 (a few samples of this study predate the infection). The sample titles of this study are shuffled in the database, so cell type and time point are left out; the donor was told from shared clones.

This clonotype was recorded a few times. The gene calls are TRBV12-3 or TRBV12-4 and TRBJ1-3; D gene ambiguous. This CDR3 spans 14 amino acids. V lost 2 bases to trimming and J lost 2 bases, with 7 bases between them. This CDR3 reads CASSLWGTGNTIYF. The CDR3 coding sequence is TGTGCCAGCAGTTTATGGGGAACTGGAAACACCATATATTTT.

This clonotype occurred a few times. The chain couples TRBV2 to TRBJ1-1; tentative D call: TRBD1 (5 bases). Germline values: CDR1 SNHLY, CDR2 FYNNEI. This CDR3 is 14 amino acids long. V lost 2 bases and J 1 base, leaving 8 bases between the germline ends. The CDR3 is CASSEIDRNTEAFF. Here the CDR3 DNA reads TGTGCCAGCAGTGAAATTGACAGGAACACTGAAGCTTTCTTT.

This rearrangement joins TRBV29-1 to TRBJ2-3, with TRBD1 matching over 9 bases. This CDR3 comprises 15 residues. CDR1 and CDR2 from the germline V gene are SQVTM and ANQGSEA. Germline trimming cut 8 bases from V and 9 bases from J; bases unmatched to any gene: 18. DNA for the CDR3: TGCAGCTCCGCTACTGACAGGGGGGTAGTCGTGACGCAGTATTTT. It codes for CSSATDRGVVVTQYF.

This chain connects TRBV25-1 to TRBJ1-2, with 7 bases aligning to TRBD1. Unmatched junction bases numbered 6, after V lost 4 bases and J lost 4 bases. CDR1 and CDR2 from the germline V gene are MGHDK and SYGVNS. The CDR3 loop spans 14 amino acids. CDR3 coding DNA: TGTGCCAGCAGTGGCCCGACAGGGACCTATGGCTACACCTTC. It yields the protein CASSGPTGTYGYTF.

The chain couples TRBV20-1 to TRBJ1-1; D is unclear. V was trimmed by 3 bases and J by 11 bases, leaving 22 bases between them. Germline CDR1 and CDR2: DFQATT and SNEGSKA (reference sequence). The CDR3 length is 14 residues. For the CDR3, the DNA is TGCAGTGCTAGTGCCTCGTCCGGCCCGGCGGGTGCTTTCTTT. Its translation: CSASASSGPAGAFF.

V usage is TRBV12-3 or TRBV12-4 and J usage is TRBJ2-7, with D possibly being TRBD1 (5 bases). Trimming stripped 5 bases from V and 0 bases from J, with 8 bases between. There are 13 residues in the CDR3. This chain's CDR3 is CASSKGLSYEQYF. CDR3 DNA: TGTGCCAGCAGTAAGGGGCTCTCCTACGAGCAGTACTTC.

The CDR3 DNA sequence: TGTGCCACCAGTAACACCGGGGAGCTGTTTTTT. Translation: CATSNTGELFF. The V call is TRBV24-1, the J call TRBJ2-2; D ambiguous. The germline V and J ends were trimmed by 6 bases and 2 bases, with 0 bases remaining between them. Germline-derived CDR1 and CDR2 are KGHDR and SFDVKD. This CDR3 has 11 amino acids.

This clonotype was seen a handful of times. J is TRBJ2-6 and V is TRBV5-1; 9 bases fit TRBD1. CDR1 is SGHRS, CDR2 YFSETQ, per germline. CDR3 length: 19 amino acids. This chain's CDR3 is CSPLPTVGQGHSGANVLTF. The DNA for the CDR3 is TGCTCCCCACTTCCTACCGTAGGACAGGGGCACTCTGGGGCCAACGTCCTGACTTTC.

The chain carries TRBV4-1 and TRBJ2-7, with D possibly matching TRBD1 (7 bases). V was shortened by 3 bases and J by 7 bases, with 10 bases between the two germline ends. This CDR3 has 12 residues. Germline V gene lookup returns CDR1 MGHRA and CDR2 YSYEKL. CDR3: CASSHQGGEQYF. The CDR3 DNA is TGCGCCAGCAGCCACCAGGGGGGTGAGCAGTACTTC.

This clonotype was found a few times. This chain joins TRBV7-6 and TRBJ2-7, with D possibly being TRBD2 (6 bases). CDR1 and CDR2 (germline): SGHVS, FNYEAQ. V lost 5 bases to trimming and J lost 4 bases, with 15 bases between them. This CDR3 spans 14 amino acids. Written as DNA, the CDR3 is TGTGCCAGCAGCGAGTCGCCGGGAGAATACGAGCAGTACTTC. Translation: CASSESPGEYEQYF.

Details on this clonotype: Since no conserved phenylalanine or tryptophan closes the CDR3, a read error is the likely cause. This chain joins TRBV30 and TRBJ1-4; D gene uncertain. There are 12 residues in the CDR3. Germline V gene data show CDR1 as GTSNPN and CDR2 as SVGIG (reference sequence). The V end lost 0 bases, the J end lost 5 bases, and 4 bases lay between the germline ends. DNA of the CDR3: TGTGCCTGGAGTGTCGGAAATGAAAAACTGTTTTCT. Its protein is CAWSVGNEKLFS.

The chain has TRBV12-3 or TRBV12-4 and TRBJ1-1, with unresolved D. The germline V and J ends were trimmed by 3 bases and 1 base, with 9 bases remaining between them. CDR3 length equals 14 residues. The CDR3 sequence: CASSFGRRNTEAFF. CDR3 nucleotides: TGTGCCAGCAGTTTCGGGCGGCGGAACACTGAAGCTTTCTTT.

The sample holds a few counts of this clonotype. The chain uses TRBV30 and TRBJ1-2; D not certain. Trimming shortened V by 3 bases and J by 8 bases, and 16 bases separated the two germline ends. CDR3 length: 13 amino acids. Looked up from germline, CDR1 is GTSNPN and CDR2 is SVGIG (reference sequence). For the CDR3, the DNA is TGTGCCTGGAGCCAGTGGTCCGGGGAGGGCTACACCTTC. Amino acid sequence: CAWSQWSGEGYTF.

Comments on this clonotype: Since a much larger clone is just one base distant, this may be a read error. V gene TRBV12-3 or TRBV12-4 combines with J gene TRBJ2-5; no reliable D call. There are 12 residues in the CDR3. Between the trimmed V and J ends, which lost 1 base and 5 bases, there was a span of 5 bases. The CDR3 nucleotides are TGTGCCAGCAGTTTAGTGCGGGAGACCCAGTACTTC. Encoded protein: CASSLVRETQYF.

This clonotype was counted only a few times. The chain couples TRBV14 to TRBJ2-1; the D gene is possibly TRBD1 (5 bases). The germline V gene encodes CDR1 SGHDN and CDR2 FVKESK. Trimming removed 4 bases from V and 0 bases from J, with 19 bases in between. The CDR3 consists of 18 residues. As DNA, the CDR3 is TGTGCCAGCAGCCTCCACGGTATATGGGGCGGCTCCTACAATGAGCAGTTCTTC. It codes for CASSLHGIWGGSYNEQFF.

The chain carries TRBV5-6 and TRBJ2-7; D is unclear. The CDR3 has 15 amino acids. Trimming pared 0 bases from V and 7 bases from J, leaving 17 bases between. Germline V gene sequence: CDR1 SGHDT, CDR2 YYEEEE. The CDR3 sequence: CASSLAPVASREQYF. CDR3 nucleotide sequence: TGTGCCAGCAGCTTGGCCCCCGTGGCCTCTCGGGAGCAGTACTTC.

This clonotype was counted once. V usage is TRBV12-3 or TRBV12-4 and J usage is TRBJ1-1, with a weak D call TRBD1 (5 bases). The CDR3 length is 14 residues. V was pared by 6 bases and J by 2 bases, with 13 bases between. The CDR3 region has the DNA TGTGCCAGCAGAGATACAGGACTTAACACTGAAGCTTTCTTT. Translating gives CASRDTGLNTEAFF.

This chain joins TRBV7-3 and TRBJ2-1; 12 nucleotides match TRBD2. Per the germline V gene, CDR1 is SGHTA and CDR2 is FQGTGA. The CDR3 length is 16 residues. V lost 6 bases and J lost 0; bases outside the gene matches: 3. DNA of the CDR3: TGTGCCAGCAGGAAGACTAGCGGGGGCTCCTACAATGAGCAGTTCTTC. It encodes CASRKTSGGSYNEQFF. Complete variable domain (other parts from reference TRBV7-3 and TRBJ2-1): GAGVSQTPSNKVTEKGKYVELRCDPISGHTALYWYRQSLGQGPEFLIYFQGTGAADDSGLPNDRFFAVRPEGSVSTLKIQRTERGDSAVYLCASRKTSGGSYNEQFFGPGTRLTVL.